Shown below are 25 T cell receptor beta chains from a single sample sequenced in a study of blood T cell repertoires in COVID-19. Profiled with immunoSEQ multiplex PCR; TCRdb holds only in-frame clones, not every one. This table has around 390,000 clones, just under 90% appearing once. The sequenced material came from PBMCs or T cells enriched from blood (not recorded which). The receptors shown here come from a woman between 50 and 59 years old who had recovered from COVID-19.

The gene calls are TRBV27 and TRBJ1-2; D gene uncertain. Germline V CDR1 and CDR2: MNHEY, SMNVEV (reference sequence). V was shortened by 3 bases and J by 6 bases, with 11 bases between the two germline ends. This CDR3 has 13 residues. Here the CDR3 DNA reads TGTGCCAGCAGTTTGTGGGGAGGAGATGGCTACACCTTC. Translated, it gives CASSLWGGDGYTF.

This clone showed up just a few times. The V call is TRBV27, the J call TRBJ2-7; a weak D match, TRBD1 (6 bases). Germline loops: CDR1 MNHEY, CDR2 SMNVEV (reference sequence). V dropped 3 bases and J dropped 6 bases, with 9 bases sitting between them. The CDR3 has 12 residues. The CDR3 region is CASSLSGVEQYF. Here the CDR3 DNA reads TGTGCCAGCAGTTTGTCAGGGGTCGAGCAGTACTTC.

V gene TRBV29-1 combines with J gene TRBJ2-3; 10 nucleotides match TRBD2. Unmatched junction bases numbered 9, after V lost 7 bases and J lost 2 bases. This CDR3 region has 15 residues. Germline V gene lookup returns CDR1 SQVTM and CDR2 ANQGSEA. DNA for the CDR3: TGCAGCGCCACTACTAGCGGGGCTTACACAGATACGCAGTATTTT. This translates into CSATTSGAYTDTQYF.

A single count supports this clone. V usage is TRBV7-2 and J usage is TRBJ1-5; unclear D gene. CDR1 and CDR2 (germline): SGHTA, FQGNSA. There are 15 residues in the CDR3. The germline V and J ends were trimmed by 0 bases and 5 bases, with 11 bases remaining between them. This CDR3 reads CASSLASFLDQPQHF. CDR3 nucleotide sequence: TGTGCCAGCAGCTTAGCGTCGTTTCTCGATCAGCCCCAGCATTTT.

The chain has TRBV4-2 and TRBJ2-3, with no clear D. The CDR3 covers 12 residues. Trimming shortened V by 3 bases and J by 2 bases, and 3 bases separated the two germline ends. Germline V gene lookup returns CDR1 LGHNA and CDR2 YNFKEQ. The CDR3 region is CASSHLTDTQYF. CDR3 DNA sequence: TGTGCCAGCAGCCACCTCACAGATACGCAGTATTTT.

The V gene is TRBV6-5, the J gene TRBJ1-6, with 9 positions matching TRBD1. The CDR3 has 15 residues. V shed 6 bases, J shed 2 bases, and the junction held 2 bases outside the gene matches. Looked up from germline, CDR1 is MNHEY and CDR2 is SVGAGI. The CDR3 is CASSTGGAYNSPLHF. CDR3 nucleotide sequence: TGTGCCAGCAGCACAGGGGGCGCCTATAATTCACCCCTCCACTTT.

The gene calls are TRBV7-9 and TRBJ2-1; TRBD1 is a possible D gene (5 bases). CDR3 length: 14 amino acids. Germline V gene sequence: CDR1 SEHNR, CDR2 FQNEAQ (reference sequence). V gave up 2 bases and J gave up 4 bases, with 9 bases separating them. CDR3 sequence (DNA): TGTGCCAGCAGCTTAAATCAGGGTTACAATGAGCAGTTCTTC. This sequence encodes CASSLNQGYNEQFF.

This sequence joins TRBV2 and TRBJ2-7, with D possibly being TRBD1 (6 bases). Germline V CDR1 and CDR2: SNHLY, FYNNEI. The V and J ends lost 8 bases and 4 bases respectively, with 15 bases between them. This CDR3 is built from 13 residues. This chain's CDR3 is CASRDTVVYEQYF. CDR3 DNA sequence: TGTGCCAGCCGGGACACAGTAGTGTACGAGCAGTACTTC.

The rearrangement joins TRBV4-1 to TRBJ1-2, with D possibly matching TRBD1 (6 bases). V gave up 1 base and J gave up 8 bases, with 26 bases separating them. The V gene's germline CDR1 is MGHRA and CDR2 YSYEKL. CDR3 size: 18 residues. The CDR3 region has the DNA TGCGCCAGCAGCCAAGGCGGAAGTGGCGGGGGGCGTCAGGTAGGCTACACCTTC. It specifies CASSQGGSGGGRQVGYTF.

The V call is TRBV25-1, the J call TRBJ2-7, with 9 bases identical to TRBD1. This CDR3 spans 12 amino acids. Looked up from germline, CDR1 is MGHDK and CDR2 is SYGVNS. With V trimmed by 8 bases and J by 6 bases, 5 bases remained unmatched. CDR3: CASGQGQGEQYF. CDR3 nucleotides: TGTGCCAGCGGACAGGGGCAGGGCGAGCAGTACTTC.

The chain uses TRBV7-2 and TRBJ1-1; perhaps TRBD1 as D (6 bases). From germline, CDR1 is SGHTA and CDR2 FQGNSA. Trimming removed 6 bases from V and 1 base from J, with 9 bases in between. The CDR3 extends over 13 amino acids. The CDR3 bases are TGTGCCAGCAGGAGGGGGGGGAACACTGAAGCTTTCTTT. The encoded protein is CASRRGGNTEAFF.

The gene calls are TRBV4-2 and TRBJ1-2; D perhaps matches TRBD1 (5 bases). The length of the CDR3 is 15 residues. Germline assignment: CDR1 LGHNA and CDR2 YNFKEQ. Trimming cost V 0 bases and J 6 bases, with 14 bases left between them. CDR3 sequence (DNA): TGTGCCAGCAGCCAAGAAGAGGCAGGGCCCGATGGCTACACCTTC. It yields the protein CASSQEEAGPDGYTF.

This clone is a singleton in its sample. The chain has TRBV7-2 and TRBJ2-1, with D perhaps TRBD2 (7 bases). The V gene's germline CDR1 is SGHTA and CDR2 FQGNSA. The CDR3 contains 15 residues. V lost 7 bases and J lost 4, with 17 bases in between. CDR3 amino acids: CASTAGRGPYNEQFF. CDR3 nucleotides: TGTGCCAGCACCGCCGGGCGGGGGCCTTACAATGAGCAGTTCTTC.

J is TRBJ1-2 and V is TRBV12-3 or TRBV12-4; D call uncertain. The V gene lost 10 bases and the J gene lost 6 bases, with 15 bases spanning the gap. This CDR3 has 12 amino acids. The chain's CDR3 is CATSPGSHGYTF. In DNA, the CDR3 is TGTGCCACCTCCCCGGGGAGCCATGGCTACACCTTC.

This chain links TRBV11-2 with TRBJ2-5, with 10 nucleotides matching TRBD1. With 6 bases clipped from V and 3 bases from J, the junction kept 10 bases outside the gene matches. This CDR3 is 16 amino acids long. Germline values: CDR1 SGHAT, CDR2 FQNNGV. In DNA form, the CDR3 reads TGTGCCAGCAGGTCCGCCCGGGACAGGGGTAAAGAGACCCAGTACTTC. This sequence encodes CASRSARDRGKETQYF.

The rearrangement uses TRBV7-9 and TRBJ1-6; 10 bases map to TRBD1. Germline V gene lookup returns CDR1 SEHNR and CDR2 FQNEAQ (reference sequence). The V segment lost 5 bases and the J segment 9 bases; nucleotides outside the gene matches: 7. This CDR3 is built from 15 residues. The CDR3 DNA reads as TGTGCCAGCAGCCAGGGACAGGGGATTAGTTCACCCCTCCACTTT. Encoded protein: CASSQGQGISSPLHF.

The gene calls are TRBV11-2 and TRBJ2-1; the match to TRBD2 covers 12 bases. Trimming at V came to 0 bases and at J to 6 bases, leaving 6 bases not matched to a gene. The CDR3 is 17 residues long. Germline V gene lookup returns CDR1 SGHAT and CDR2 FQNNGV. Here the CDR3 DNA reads TGTGCCAGCAGCTTAGATCCTTCTAGCGGGGGGGCCAATGAGCAGTTCTTC. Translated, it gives CASSLDPSSGGANEQFF.

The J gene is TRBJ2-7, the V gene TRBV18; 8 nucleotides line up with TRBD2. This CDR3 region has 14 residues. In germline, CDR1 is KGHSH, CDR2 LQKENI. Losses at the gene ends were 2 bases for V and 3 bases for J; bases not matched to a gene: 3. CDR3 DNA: TGTGCCAGCTCACCAGGGACTAGTCTCTACGAGCAGTACTTC. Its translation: CASSPGTSLYEQYF.

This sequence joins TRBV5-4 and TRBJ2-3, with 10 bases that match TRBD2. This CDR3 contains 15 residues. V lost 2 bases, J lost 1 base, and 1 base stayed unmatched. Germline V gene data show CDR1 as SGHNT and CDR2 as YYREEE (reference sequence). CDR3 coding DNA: TGTGCCAGCAGCTTAACTAGCGGGGGCACAGATACGCAGTATTTT. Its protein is CASSLTSGGTDTQYF.

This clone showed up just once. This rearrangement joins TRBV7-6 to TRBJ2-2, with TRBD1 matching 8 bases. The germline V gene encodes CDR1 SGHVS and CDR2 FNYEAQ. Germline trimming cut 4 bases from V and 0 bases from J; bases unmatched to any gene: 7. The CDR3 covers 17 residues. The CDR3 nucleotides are TGTGCCAGCAGCTCCCGTGCGGGACAGGCGAACACCGGGGAGCTGTTTTTT. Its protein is CASSSRAGQANTGELFF.

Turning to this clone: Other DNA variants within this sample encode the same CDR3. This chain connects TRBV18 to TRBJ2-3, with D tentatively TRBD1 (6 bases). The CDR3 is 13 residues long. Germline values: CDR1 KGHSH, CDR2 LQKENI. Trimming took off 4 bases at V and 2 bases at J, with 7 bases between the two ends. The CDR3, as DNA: TGTGCCAGCTCACGACAGGACACAGATACGCAGTATTTT. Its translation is CASSRQDTDTQYF.

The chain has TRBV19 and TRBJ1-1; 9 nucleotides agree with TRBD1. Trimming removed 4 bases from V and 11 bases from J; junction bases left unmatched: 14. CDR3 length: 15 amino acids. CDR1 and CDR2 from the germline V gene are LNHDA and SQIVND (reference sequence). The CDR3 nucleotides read TGTGCCAGTAGTAAACCGGGACAGGGTGCATATGGGGCTTTCTTT. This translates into CASSKPGQGAYGAFF.

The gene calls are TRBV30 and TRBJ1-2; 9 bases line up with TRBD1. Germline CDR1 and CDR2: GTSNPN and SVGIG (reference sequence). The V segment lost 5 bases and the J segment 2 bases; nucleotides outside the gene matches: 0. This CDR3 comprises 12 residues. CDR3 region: CAWDRGNYGYTF. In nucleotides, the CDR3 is TGTGCCTGGGACAGGGGGAACTATGGCTACACCTTC.

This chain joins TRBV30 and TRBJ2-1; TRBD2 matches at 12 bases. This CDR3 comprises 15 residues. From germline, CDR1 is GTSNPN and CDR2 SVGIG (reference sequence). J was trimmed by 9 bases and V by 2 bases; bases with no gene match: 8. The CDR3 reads CAWSTSSGGVIEQFF. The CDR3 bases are TGTGCCTGGAGTACGTCTAGCGGGGGGGTTATTGAGCAGTTCTTC. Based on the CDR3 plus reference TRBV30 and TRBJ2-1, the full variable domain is SQTIHQWPATLVQPVGSPLSLECTVEGTSNPNLYWYRQAAGRGLQLLFYSVGIGQISSEVPQNLSASRPQDRQFILSSKKLLLSDSGFYLCAWSTSSGGVIEQFFGPGTRLTVL.

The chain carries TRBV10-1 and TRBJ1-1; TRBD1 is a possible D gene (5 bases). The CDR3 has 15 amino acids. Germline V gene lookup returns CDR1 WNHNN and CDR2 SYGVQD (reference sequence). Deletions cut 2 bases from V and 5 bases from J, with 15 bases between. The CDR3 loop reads CASSERAGKGTEAFF. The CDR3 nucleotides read TGCGCCAGCAGTGAGCGGGCAGGGAAGGGTACTGAAGCTTTCTTT.